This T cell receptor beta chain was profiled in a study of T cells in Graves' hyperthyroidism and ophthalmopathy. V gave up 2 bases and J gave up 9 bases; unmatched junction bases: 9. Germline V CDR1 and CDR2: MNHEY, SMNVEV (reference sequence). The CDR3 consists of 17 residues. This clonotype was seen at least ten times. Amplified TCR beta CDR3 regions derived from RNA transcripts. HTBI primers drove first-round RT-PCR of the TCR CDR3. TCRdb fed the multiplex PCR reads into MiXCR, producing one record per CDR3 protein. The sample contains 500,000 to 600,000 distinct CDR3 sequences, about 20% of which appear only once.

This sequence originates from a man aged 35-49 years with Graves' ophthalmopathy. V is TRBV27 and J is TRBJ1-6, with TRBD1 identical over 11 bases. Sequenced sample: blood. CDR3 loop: CASSLTGTGGLGSPLHF. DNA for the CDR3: TGTGCCAGCAGTTTAACCGGGACAGGGGGTTTGGGTTCACCCCTCCACTTT.